These 20 T cell receptor beta chains came from one sample sequenced in a study of PD-1 blockade in classical Hodgkin lymphoma. Relapses following autologous stem cell transplantation were seen in all patients, with brentuximab vedotin exposure varying. The authors purified CD4+ T cells from thawed PBMCs by magnetic negative selection. The repertoire was sequenced with immunoSEQ multiplex PCR; TCRdb's copy has only in-frame clones and lacks some. The sample contains about 8,500 clones, 84% of which appear only once. This specimen consisted of CD4+ T cells from blood, obtained at baseline. Source of these receptors: a human donor with classical Hodgkin lymphoma.

The chain has TRBV7-2 and TRBJ1-6; no definite D call. V was trimmed by 1 base and J by 9 bases, leaving 4 bases between them. The CDR3 has 12 amino acids. The germline V gene has CDR1 SGHTA and CDR2 FQGNSA. CDR3 DNA sequence: TGTGCCAGCAGCTTAGTAACTTCACCCCTCCACTTT. Its protein is CASSLVTSPLHF.

V gene TRBV16 combines with J gene TRBJ2-1; D remains unclear. The germline V gene encodes CDR1 KGHSY and CDR2 FQNENV. V was trimmed by 1 base and J by 0 bases, leaving 7 bases between them. The CDR3 covers 15 residues. The CDR3 sequence: CASSQFLVSYNEQFF. CDR3 nucleotide sequence: TGTGCCAGCAGCCAATTCCTAGTCTCCTACAATGAGCAGTTCTTC.

The chain links TRBV5-1 to TRBJ2-2; D is ambiguous. This CDR3 is built from 15 residues. The V gene's germline CDR1 is SGHRS and CDR2 YFSETQ. Trimming left V 2 bases short and J 2 bases short, with 10 bases between. This CDR3 is CASSFRAENTGELFF. CDR3 nucleotides: TGCGCCAGCAGCTTTCGGGCAGAAAACACCGGGGAGCTGTTTTTT.

The chain is built from TRBV6-1 and TRBJ1-3, with 8 bases fitting TRBD1. This CDR3 has 14 residues. Germline CDR1 reads MNHNS; CDR2 reads SASEGT. With V trimmed by 3 bases and J by 6 bases, 4 bases remained unmatched. The CDR3 nucleotides are TGTGCCAGCAGTGAGGACAGGGTTGCAAACACCATATATTTT. It yields the protein CASSEDRVANTIYF.

The chain combines TRBV27 with TRBJ2-2; TRBD1 matches at 7 bases. There are 14 residues in the CDR3. Germline CDR1 is MNHEY and CDR2 is SMNVEV (reference sequence). V gave up 6 bases and J gave up 6 bases; unmatched junction bases: 7. The CDR3 DNA sequence: TGTGCCAGCAGGACAGGGACCCTCCCCGGGGAGCTGTTTTTT. It encodes CASRTGTLPGELFF.

V gene TRBV6-5 combines with J gene TRBJ2-2; 9 bases line up with TRBD2. The CDR3 length is 14 residues. The junction had 4 bases not matched to a gene; V was cut back by 6 bases and J by 5 bases. CDR1 and CDR2 (germline): MNHEY, SVGAGI. The CDR3 DNA follows: TGTGCCAGCAGGGAGACTAGCGGAACCGGGGAGCTGTTTTTT. It specifies CASRETSGTGELFF.

The chain recombines TRBV9 with TRBJ1-1, with D hard to call. Germline V lookup: CDR1 SGDLS, CDR2 YYNGEE. V gave up 5 bases and J gave up 5 bases, with 10 bases separating them. CDR3 length: 12 residues. CDR3 DNA: TGTGCCAGCAGGCCCCTTGGGACTGAAGCTTTCTTT. Amino acids: CASRPLGTEAFF.

The chain is built from TRBV6-1 and TRBJ2-2; 7 bases align to TRBD1. CDR1 and CDR2 (germline): MNHNS, SASEGT. CDR3 length equals 15 residues. V shed 8 bases and J 6 bases; nucleotides not matched to a gene: 12. CDR3 DNA sequence: TGTGCCAGCGTGAAAACAGGGGCGGTAGCCGGGGAGCTGTTTTTT. Its translation is CASVKTGAVAGELFF.

The rearrangement joins TRBV5-1 to TRBJ2-5; no clear D. Germline assignment: CDR1 SGHRS and CDR2 YFSETQ. Trimming cost V 0 bases and J 1 base, with 7 bases left between them. This CDR3 is built from 14 residues. CDR3 amino acids: CASSLVVGQETQYF. The CDR3, as DNA: TGCGCCAGCAGCTTGGTTGTGGGCCAAGAGACCCAGTACTTC.

J is TRBJ1-5 and V is TRBV27, with no clear D. This CDR3 is 13 amino acids long. From germline, CDR1 is MNHEY and CDR2 SMNVEV (reference sequence). Between the trimmed V and J ends, which lost 3 bases and 11 bases, there was a span of 14 bases. The CDR3 DNA sequence: TGTGCCAGCAGTTTGCGGCCGCAGGCGGCCCAGCATTTT. It specifies CASSLRPQAAQHF.

The CDR3 DNA reads TGTGCCAGCAGTGGGACTAGCGCATACAATGAGCAGTTCTTC. Translating gives CASSGTSAYNEQFF. The J gene is TRBJ2-1, the V gene TRBV6-1; 9 bases are a match to TRBD2. Germline V gene sequence: CDR1 MNHNS, CDR2 SASEGT. V shed 4 bases and J 4 bases; nucleotides not matched to a gene: 2. The CDR3 runs to 14 residues.

CDR3 nucleotide sequence: TGTGCCAGCAGTGAGTATGGTCGGGAGACCCAGTACTTC. Encoded protein: CASSEYGRETQYF. The rearrangement uses TRBV6-1 and TRBJ2-5; D ambiguous. V was pared by 3 bases and J by 5 bases, with 10 bases between. This CDR3 has 13 residues. The V gene's germline CDR1 is MNHNS and CDR2 SASEGT.

The chain is built from TRBV5-1 and TRBJ2-3; D may match TRBD1 or TRBD2 (5 bases each). Trimming removed 5 bases at V and 2 bases at J, with 12 bases between. CDR1 and CDR2 (germline): SGHRS, YFSETQ. CDR3 size: 14 residues. CDR3: CASSSGAFTDTQYF. The CDR3 coding sequence is TGCGCCAGCAGTTCCGGGGCATTCACAGATACGCAGTATTTT.

The V call is TRBV2, the J call TRBJ2-7; D is perhaps TRBD1 or TRBD2 (5 bases each). The CDR3 spans 14 residues. Trimming stripped 7 bases from V and 2 bases from J, with 15 bases between. Germline V gene sequence: CDR1 SNHLY, CDR2 FYNNEI. The CDR3 region has the DNA TGTGCCAGCACCCGGGACCAATGGGCCTACGAGCAGTACTTC. Encoded protein: CASTRDQWAYEQYF.

The rearrangement joins TRBV19 to TRBJ2-2; D gene uncertain. Germline V lookup: CDR1 LNHDA, CDR2 SQIVND (reference sequence). The V end was cut by 8 bases, the J end by 3 bases, with 16 bases between. The CDR3 sequence is 15 residues long. The CDR3 is CASENTRRHTGELFF. The CDR3, as DNA: TGTGCCAGTGAGAACACCCGGCGGCACACCGGGGAGCTGTTTTTT.

The chain carries TRBV27 and TRBJ2-3; D perhaps matches TRBD2 (6 bases). The CDR3 has 14 residues. Germline assignment: CDR1 MNHEY and CDR2 SMNVEV (reference sequence). The V end lost 5 bases, the J end lost 0 bases, and 9 bases lay between the germline ends. The CDR3 spells CASSLLASTDTQYF. The CDR3 coding sequence is TGTGCCAGCAGTCTACTAGCAAGCACAGATACGCAGTATTTT.

J is TRBJ2-3 and V is TRBV19, with unresolved D. The V gene lost 5 bases and the J gene lost 4 bases, with 13 bases spanning the gap. The germline V gene encodes CDR1 LNHDA and CDR2 SQIVND (reference sequence). CDR3 size: 14 residues. In DNA, the CDR3 is TGTGCCAGTAGTCGAGAAGGTTTGGCAGATACGCAGTATTTT. The encoded protein is CASSREGLADTQYF.

The rearrangement links TRBV6-5 to TRBJ2-7; D not certain. The germline gives CDR1 MNHEY, CDR2 SVGAGI. V was pared by 2 bases and J by 3 bases, with 11 bases between. CDR3 length equals 14 residues. CDR3 residues: CASSYDGRSYEQYF. The CDR3, as DNA: TGTGCCAGCAGTTACGACGGCAGGAGCTACGAGCAGTACTTC.

This clone was detected once. The chain is built from TRBV7-8 and TRBJ2-1; D perhaps matches TRBD1 (5 bases). The CDR3 extends over 13 amino acids. In germline, CDR1 is SGHVS, CDR2 FQNEAQ. V gave up 5 bases and J gave up 5 bases, with 10 bases separating them. CDR3 sequence reads: CASSPQGDNEQFF. The CDR3 DNA follows: TGTGCCAGCAGCCCCCAGGGTGACAATGAGCAGTTCTTC.

In its sample, this clone was seen once. The V call is TRBV27, the J call TRBJ2-5; TRBD1 agrees at 11 bases. The CDR3 has 14 amino acids. Germline V lookup: CDR1 MNHEY, CDR2 SMNVEV (reference sequence). J lost 7 bases, V lost 5 bases, and 6 bases had no gene match. The CDR3 DNA is TGTGCCAGCAGTACCCCGGGACAGGGGGGGACCCAGTACTTC. As protein: CASSTPGQGGTQYF.